This T cell receptor beta chain emerged from a study of OX40 agonist ivuxolimab in advanced cancers. As for the study in general: Patients in dose escalation had liver, melanoma, kidney or head and neck cancers.

Prior autoimmune disease or systemic immunosuppression barred patients. Profiled with immunoSEQ multiplex PCR; TCRdb holds only in-frame clones, not every one. The table shows tens of thousands of clones, with 70% to 90% occurring only once. V dropped 0 bases and J dropped 4 bases, with 6 bases sitting between them. Germline loops: CDR1 SGHVS, CDR2 FNYEAQ. The CDR3 has 13 residues. The chain employs TRBV7-6 and TRBJ1-2; no clear D gene. Source: CD4+ or CD8+ T cells sorted from blood, taken in a trial of the OX40 agonist ivuxolimab. The receptor was isolated from an adult with an advanced solid tumor such as melanoma, head and neck, liver or kidney cancer. CDR3 in DNA: TGTGCCAGCAGCTTAGCAGGTGGCTATGGCTACACCTTC. Amino acids: CASSLAGGYGYTF.